This is a list of T cell receptor beta chains from one sample in a study of T cell responses to AZD1222 COVID-19 vaccine. Generated by immunoSEQ multiplex PCR, the TCRdb table keeps only in-frame clones and is missing some. Among nearly 110,000 clones, 90% were seen once, and the ten largest hold roughly 8%. This sample comprised peripheral blood, obtained 28 days after the second AZD1222 dose. The source of these receptors is an adult who received the AZD1222 COVID-19 vaccine. CDR3s include the opening cysteine and the closing phenylalanine or tryptophan. Fields, in order: D gene, V gene, CDR3 length, J gene, CDR3 protein. The D gene is left open where the match is weak.

d_call: -; v_call: TRBV14; cdr3_length: 17; j_call: TRBJ2-3; cdr3_aa: CASSQTGLVKKTDTQYF
d_call: -; v_call: TRBV7-3; cdr3_length: 16; j_call: TRBJ2-2; cdr3_aa: CASSLGHRTNTGELFF
d_call: TRBD1; v_call: TRBV6-5; cdr3_length: 14; j_call: TRBJ2-2; cdr3_aa: CASSLGQGAGELFF
d_call: TRBD1; v_call: TRBV6-5; cdr3_length: 15; j_call: TRBJ2-7; cdr3_aa: CASSSGQGAPYEQYF
d_call: TRBD1; v_call: TRBV9; cdr3_length: 18; j_call: TRBJ2-2; cdr3_aa: CASSLAGTGVMRTGELFF
d_call: -; v_call: TRBV30; cdr3_length: 14; j_call: TRBJ2-1; cdr3_aa: CASAGPSSYNEQFF
d_call: -; v_call: TRBV29-1; cdr3_length: 14; j_call: TRBJ2-7; cdr3_aa: CSVELHEGTYEQYF
d_call: -; v_call: TRBV15; cdr3_length: 17; j_call: TRBJ2-7; cdr3_aa: CATSRDFGGRNIYEQYF
d_call: -; v_call: TRBV3-1/TRBV3-2; cdr3_length: 16; j_call: TRBJ1-1; cdr3_aa: CASSPQVRLTNTEAFF
d_call: -; v_call: TRBV7-9; cdr3_length: 14; j_call: TRBJ2-2; cdr3_aa: CASSLGVVAGELFF
d_call: -; v_call: TRBV11-2; cdr3_length: 14; j_call: TRBJ2-2; cdr3_aa: CASSLDRASGELFF
d_call: -; v_call: TRBV27; cdr3_length: 13; j_call: TRBJ1-1; cdr3_aa: CASSPFWGVEAFF
d_call: -; v_call: TRBV19; cdr3_length: 13; j_call: TRBJ1-5; cdr3_aa: CASSPTHPQPQHF
d_call: TRBD1; v_call: TRBV9; cdr3_length: 17; j_call: TRBJ2-1; cdr3_aa: CASSVVTRDRYYNEQFF
d_call: -; v_call: TRBV5-4; cdr3_length: 12; j_call: TRBJ1-2; cdr3_aa: CASSLGGYGYTF
d_call: TRBD2; v_call: TRBV6-2/TRBV6-3; cdr3_length: 17; j_call: TRBJ2-3; cdr3_aa: CASSYGLAVIGTDTQYF